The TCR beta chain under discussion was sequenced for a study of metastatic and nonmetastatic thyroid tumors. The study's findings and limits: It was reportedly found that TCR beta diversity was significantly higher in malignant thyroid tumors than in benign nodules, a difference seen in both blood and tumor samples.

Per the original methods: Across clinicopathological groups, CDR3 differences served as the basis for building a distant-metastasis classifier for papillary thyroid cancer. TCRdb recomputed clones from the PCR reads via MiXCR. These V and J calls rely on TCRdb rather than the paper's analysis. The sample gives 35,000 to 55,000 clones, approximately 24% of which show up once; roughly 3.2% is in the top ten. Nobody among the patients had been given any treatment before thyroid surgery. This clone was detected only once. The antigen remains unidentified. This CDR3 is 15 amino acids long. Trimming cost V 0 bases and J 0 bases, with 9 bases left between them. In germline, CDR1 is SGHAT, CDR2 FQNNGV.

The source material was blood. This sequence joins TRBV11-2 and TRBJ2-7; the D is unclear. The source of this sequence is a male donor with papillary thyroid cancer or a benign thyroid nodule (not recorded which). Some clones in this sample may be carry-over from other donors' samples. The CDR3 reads CASSLEDGSSYEQYF. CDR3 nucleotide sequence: TGTGCCAGCAGCTTAGAGGACGGTAGCTCCTACGAGCAGTACTTC.